Listed here are 15 T cell receptor beta chains from one sample, sequenced in a study of molecular identifiers for immune sequencing clone quantification. Each CDR3 protein is one row after TCRdb ran MiXCR on the PCR reads. The sample shows hundreds of thousands of distinct CDR3 sequences, less than 20% of them seen only once. Material: naive CD8+ T cells from blood, with Jurkat cell RNA spiked in. Subset noted: FACS-sorted CD8+CD4-CCR7+CD45RA+ naive T cells. The receptors here all came from a human donor in good health. Some libraries in this study had Jurkat cell RNA spiked in.

The chain joins TRBV27 to TRBJ2-5; D ambiguous. The germline V gene encodes CDR1 MNHEY and CDR2 SMNVEV (reference sequence). V was shortened by 3 bases and J by 4 bases, with 15 bases between the two germline ends. CDR3 length: 15 residues. The CDR3 coding sequence is TGTGCCAGCAGTTTCCTACCGCAGGCCCGAGAGACCCAGTACTTC. Protein product: CASSFLPQARETQYF.

This clonotype was observed at least ten times. The chain is built from TRBV18 and TRBJ2-5, with 7 bases aligning to TRBD2. Germline lookup yields CDR1 KGHSH and CDR2 LQKENI. The CDR3 sequence is 19 residues long. Trimming took 3 bases from V and 2 from J; bases not matched to a gene: 18. The CDR3 reads CASSPTLDTGRVRQETQYF. CDR3 nucleotide sequence: TGTGCCAGCTCACCGACCCTAGATACGGGGAGGGTTCGGCAAGAGACCCAGTACTTC.

This clonotype was seen at least ten times. The rearrangement links TRBV24-1 to TRBJ2-1; 14 bases are shared with TRBD2. The V gene end was trimmed by 8 bases and the J gene end by 9 bases; junction bases not matched to a gene: 8. The germline CDR1 and CDR2 sequences are KGHDR and SFDVKD. The CDR3 spans 15 residues. The CDR3 region has the DNA TGTGCCACCACCGAAGGACTAGCGGGAGGCGGTGAGCAGTTCTTC. Translation gives CATTEGLAGGGEQFF.

This clonotype turned up a few times. This sequence joins TRBV7-3 and TRBJ2-1, with 8 bases fitting TRBD2. V lost 3 bases to trimming and J lost 8 bases; unmatched junction nucleotides: 15. Germline CDR1 is SGHTA and CDR2 is FQGTGA. This CDR3 is built from 17 residues. CDR3 residues: CASSLFERELGPYEQFF. DNA of the CDR3: TGTGCCAGCAGCTTGTTTGAGCGGGAGTTGGGGCCCTATGAGCAGTTCTTC.

In its sample, this clonotype was seen a few times. The chain is built from TRBV19 and TRBJ2-7; D is unclear. V was shortened by 1 base and J by 0 bases, with 7 bases between the two germline ends. CDR3 length: 14 residues. Germline V CDR1 and CDR2: LNHDA, SQIVND (reference sequence). The CDR3 spells CASSIGITSYEQYF. The CDR3 region has the DNA TGTGCCAGTAGTATAGGGATTACCTCCTACGAGCAGTACTTC.

This clonotype was seen a handful of times. The chain uses TRBV7-3 and TRBJ2-1; D is possibly TRBD1 or TRBD2 (6 bases each). The CDR3 totals 14 residues. V lost 0 bases, J lost 6 bases, and 9 bases lay in between. Germline CDR1 is SGHTA and CDR2 is FQGTGA. The CDR3 is CASSLTGGGNEQFF. The CDR3 DNA reads TGTGCCAGCAGCTTAACCGGAGGGGGCAATGAGCAGTTCTTC.

This clonotype was seen at least ten times. The chain combines TRBV7-2 with TRBJ2-2, with 7 bases fitting TRBD2. There are 14 residues in the CDR3. Germline V gene sequence: CDR1 SGHTA, CDR2 FQGNSA. With 7 bases clipped from V and 6 bases from J, the junction kept 8 bases outside the gene matches. CDR3 sequence (DNA): TGTGCCAGCACCCTGGGAGGGCGGCCCGGGGAGCTGTTTTTT. This encodes CASTLGGRPGELFF.

V usage is TRBV19 and J usage is TRBJ2-1; D is uncertain. The CDR3 runs 13 residues. The germline V gene has CDR1 LNHDA and CDR2 SQIVND (reference sequence). V lost 7 bases and J 5 bases, leaving 12 bases between the germline ends. This CDR3 is CASTGKIDNEQFF. Here the CDR3 DNA reads TGTGCCAGTACGGGCAAGATCGACAATGAGCAGTTCTTC.

This clonotype has a count of ten or more. The V gene is TRBV13, the J gene TRBJ2-3; a weak D match, TRBD1 (6 bases). The V and J ends lost 5 bases and 0 bases respectively, with 12 bases between them. Germline lookup yields CDR1 PRHDT and CDR2 FYEKMQ (reference sequence). This CDR3 region has 15 residues. The CDR3 coding sequence is TGTGCCAGCAGCGCCCGACAGGAGAGCACAGATACGCAGTATTTT. It yields the protein CASSARQESTDTQYF.

In this sample, this clonotype turned up many times. CDR3 DNA sequence: TGCAGCGTTCTACACAACCTTCCTACCTACGAGCAGTACTTC. It yields the protein CSVLHNLPTYEQYF. The V call is TRBV29-1, the J call TRBJ2-7; D ambiguous. This CDR3 region has 14 residues. Germline V lookup: CDR1 SQVTM, CDR2 ANQGSEA. V was clipped by 5 bases and J by 2 bases, with 16 bases between them.

This clonotype was picked up many times. The gene calls are TRBV20-1 and TRBJ1-1; tentatively, D is TRBD1 (6 bases). Germline V gene lookup returns CDR1 DFQATT and CDR2 SNEGSKA (reference sequence). V gave up 5 bases and J gave up 0 bases, with 13 bases separating them. This CDR3 is 14 amino acids long. The chain's CDR3 is CSAVPGDLNTEAFF. CDR3 bases: TGCAGTGCTGTTCCAGGGGACTTGAACACTGAAGCTTTCTTT.

Concerning this clonotype: At one boundary the junction diverges from the germline segment, which might be a read error. V and J are TRBV25-1 and TRBJ2-7, with unresolved D. The CDR3 has 10 residues. Germline values: CDR1 MGHDK, CDR2 SYGVNS. CDR3 sequence: CANSVYEQYF. Here the CDR3 DNA reads TGTGCCAACAGTGTTTACGAGCAGTACTTC.

This clonotype was seen at least ten times. This sequence joins TRBV7-2 and TRBJ2-3, with a possible D match to TRBD2 (6 bases). The V end lost 5 bases, the J end lost 3 bases, and 18 bases lay between the germline ends. Germline V gives CDR1 SGHTA, CDR2 FQGNSA. The CDR3 extends over 16 amino acids. The CDR3 loop reads CASSPGLKRYTDTQYF. CDR3 sequence (DNA): TGTGCCAGCAGCCCCGGACTAAAAAGATATACAGATACGCAGTATTTT.

This clonotype was detected a few times. The DNA for the CDR3 is TGTGCCAGCAGCCAAAGTTCGTTGGGGCAAACCGAGCAGTACTTC. This sequence encodes CASSQSSLGQTEQYF. V usage is TRBV14 and J usage is TRBJ2-7; the D gene is possibly TRBD1 (5 bases). With 2 bases removed from V and 6 bases from J, the gap between germline ends came to 17 bases. This CDR3 contains 15 residues. In germline, CDR1 is SGHDN, CDR2 FVKESK.

At least ten counts were recorded for this clonotype. This chain links TRBV7-9 with TRBJ2-1; D is unclear. The V end was cut by 5 bases, the J end by 4 bases, with 6 bases between. Germline V gene data show CDR1 as SEHNR and CDR2 as FQNEAQ (reference sequence). CDR3 length equals 12 residues. DNA for the CDR3: TGTGCCAGCAGCCCTTTTTACAATGAGCAGTTCTTC. Translating gives CASSPFYNEQFF.